The text below deals with one T cell receptor (beta chain). What it binds is not known. Every donor was a healthy Caucasian. This sample is drawn from a study of identical twins. Germline CDR1 reads MNHEY; CDR2 reads SMNVEV (reference sequence). V gave up 4 bases and J gave up 3 bases, with 7 bases separating them. CDR3 length: 13 residues. Each CDR3 protein is one row after TCRdb ran MiXCR on the 5' RACE reads. This sample has 1.5 million to 2 million distinct CDR3 sequences, with around 29% found just once. Study conclusions and caveats: With abundant cord blood beta clonotypes, insertions were fewer; memory repertoires showed no such pattern.

The sequencing input was cord blood. The rearrangement joins TRBV27 to TRBJ2-4, with no clear D. This receptor was taken from a newborn girl in good health. DNA of the CDR3: TGTGCCAGCAGTTCTATTAACAAAAACATTCAGTACTTC. The encoded protein is CASSSINKNIQYF.